The 14 T cell receptor beta chains presented below share a single source sample, sequenced in a study of early T cells in non-severe SARS-CoV-2 infection. In TCRdb, the 5' RACE reads were re-called with MiXCR into one record per CDR3 protein. This table holds roughly 83,000 distinct CDR3 sequences, about 9.4% found once. Sequenced here: whole blood, sampled at baseline. Source of these receptors: an adult who was a healthcare worker with PCR-confirmed SARS-CoV-2 infection or an uninfected control (not recorded which).

This clonotype has more than one count but fewer than ten. This chain connects TRBV2 to TRBJ2-7, with D unresolved. The ends were cut back, 4 bases at V and 2 bases at J, with 15 bases in the middle. The CDR3 covers 15 residues. Germline CDR1 and CDR2: SNHLY and FYNNEI. The CDR3 here is CASSGLGQFPYEQYF. CDR3 in DNA: TGTGCCAGCAGTGGGTTGGGTCAGTTCCCCTACGAGCAGTACTTC.

This clonotype was seen more than once but under ten times. V and J are TRBV10-1 and TRBJ2-2, with 10 bases matching TRBD1. In germline, CDR1 is WNHNN, CDR2 SYGVQD (reference sequence). Germline trimming cut 5 bases from V and 5 bases from J; bases unmatched to any gene: 5. CDR3 length: 15 amino acids. This CDR3 is CASSPGTGVTGELFF. The CDR3 DNA reads as TGCGCCAGCAGTCCCGGGACAGGGGTAACCGGGGAGCTGTTTTTT.

V gene TRBV3-1 combines with J gene TRBJ1-2; the match to TRBD1 covers 9 bases. Germline CDR1 is LGHDT and CDR2 is YNNKEL (reference sequence). The V gene end was trimmed by 6 bases and the J gene end by 8 bases; junction bases not matched to a gene: 10. The length of the CDR3 is 14 residues. CDR3 sequence (DNA): TGTGCCAGCAGGCCCTCCGGGACAGGGAGCGGCTACACCTTC. It encodes CASRPSGTGSGYTF.

This clonotype showed up just a few times. The chain joins TRBV9 to TRBJ2-3, with 7 bases lining up with TRBD2. The CDR3 spans 16 residues. Trimming removed 1 base from V and 6 bases from J; junction bases left unmatched: 11. In germline, CDR1 is SGDLS, CDR2 YYNGEE. The CDR3 DNA follows: TGTGCCAGCAGCGTATATGGCGGGAGCTCCGGGGATACGCAGTATTTT. It translates to CASSVYGGSSGDTQYF.

This clonotype was counted at least ten times. V is TRBV5-1 and J is TRBJ1-6, with D possibly being TRBD1 (6 bases). V was cut by 1 base and J by 5 bases, with 13 bases left in between. The CDR3 loop spans 16 amino acids. Germline V lookup: CDR1 SGHRS, CDR2 YFSETQ. The CDR3 DNA is TGCGCCAGCAGCTTGCAGGACAGCAGGAATAATTCACCCCTCCACTTT. Translated: CASSLQDSRNNSPLHF.

This sequence joins TRBV12-3 or TRBV12-4 and TRBJ2-4, with a tentative D call TRBD2 (6 bases). V was shortened by 7 bases and J by 8 bases, with 21 bases between the two germline ends. CDR3 length equals 15 residues. The CDR3 region is CASTNLREVGDIQYF. Here the CDR3 DNA reads TGTGCCAGCACCAACTTGAGGGAGGTCGGGGACATTCAGTACTTC.

The chain is built from TRBV7-6 and TRBJ2-1, with 9 bases lining up with TRBD2. The CDR3 is 15 amino acids. Germline assignment: CDR1 SGHVS and CDR2 FNYEAQ. Unmatched junction bases numbered 11, after V lost 5 bases and J lost 9 bases. CDR3 sequence (DNA): TGTGCCAGCAGCACCCTAGGGCGGGAGGGCATTGAGCAGTTCTTC. Translating gives CASSTLGREGIEQFF.

This clonotype was counted a few times. The J gene is TRBJ2-7, the V gene TRBV28; D not certain. The CDR3 is 11 residues long. Germline CDR1 reads MDHEN; CDR2 reads SYDVKM. V was trimmed by 5 bases and J by 4 bases, leaving 6 bases between them. CDR3 in DNA: TGTGCCAGCAGTGGGAATTACGAGCAGTACTTC. Translating it yields CASSGNYEQYF.

V is TRBV30 and J is TRBJ2-5; D unclear. This CDR3 has 11 amino acids. Trimming removed 1 base from V and 4 bases from J, with 4 bases in between. Germline V gene data show CDR1 as GTSNPN and CDR2 as SVGIG (reference sequence). The CDR3 DNA reads TGTGCCTGGAGTGACGTAGAGACCCAGTACTTC. Protein product: CAWSDVETQYF.

In its sample, this clonotype was seen a few times. This chain joins TRBV5-1 and TRBJ1-1; no definite D call. Germline V gene data show CDR1 as SGHRS and CDR2 as YFSETQ. V lost 2 bases, J lost 1 base, and 6 bases lay in between. The length of the CDR3 is 13 residues. The chain's CDR3 is CASSFPGNTEAFF. The CDR3 bases are TGCGCCAGCAGCTTCCCAGGGAACACTGAAGCTTTCTTT.

The rearrangement uses TRBV30 and TRBJ2-7; D is undetermined. Trimming left V 2 bases short and J 0 bases short, with 5 bases between. The length of the CDR3 is 12 residues. Per germline, CDR1 GTSNPN and CDR2 SVGIG (reference sequence). Here the CDR3 reads CAWSFVSYEQYF. DNA for the CDR3: TGTGCCTGGAGTTTCGTCTCCTACGAGCAGTACTTC.

The chain couples TRBV3-1 to TRBJ2-1; D gene unclear. This CDR3 spans 13 amino acids. V was clipped by 4 bases and J by 5 bases, with 9 bases between them. The germline CDR1 and CDR2 sequences are LGHDT and YNNKEL (reference sequence). The CDR3 reads CASSPPTDNEQFF. In nucleotides, the CDR3 is TGTGCCAGCAGCCCTCCAACCGACAATGAGCAGTTCTTC.

This clonotype appeared many times. The gene calls are TRBV12-3 or TRBV12-4 and TRBJ2-3, with D unresolved. V lost 8 bases to trimming and J lost 0 bases, with 9 bases between them. There are 13 residues in the CDR3. The CDR3 region has the DNA TGTGCCAGCCAAGAATTAAGCACAGATACGCAGTATTTT. This translates into CASQELSTDTQYF.

The table lists this clonotype with a few counts. The rearrangement uses TRBV10-3 and TRBJ2-2; 15 bases are a match to TRBD2. The CDR3 sequence is 19 residues long. Germline V lookup: CDR1 ENHRY, CDR2 SYGVKD. V shed 4 bases and J 6 bases; nucleotides not matched to a gene: 12. The CDR3 nucleotides read TGTGCCATCAGTGCGACAAGGACTAGCGGGAGGGCCGGTGCCGGGGAGCTGTTTTTT. Residues: CAISATRTSGRAGAGELFF.